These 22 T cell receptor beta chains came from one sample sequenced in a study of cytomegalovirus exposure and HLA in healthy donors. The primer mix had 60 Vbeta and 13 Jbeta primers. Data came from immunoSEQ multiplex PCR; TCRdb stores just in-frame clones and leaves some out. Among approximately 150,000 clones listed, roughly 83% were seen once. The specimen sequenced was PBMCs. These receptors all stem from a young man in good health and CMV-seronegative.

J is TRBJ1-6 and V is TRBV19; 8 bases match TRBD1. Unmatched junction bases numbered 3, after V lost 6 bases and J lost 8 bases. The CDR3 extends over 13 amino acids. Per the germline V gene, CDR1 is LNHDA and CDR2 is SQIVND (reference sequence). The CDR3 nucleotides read TGTGCCAGTAGGACAGGGGCCCATTCACCCCTCCACTTT. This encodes CASRTGAHSPLHF. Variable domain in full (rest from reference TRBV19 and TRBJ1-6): DGGITQSPKYLFRKEGQNVTLSCEQNLNHDAMYWYRQDPGQGLRLIYYSQIVNDFQKGDIAEGYSVSREKKESFPLTVTSAQKNPTAFYLCASRTGAHSPLHFGNGTRLTVT.

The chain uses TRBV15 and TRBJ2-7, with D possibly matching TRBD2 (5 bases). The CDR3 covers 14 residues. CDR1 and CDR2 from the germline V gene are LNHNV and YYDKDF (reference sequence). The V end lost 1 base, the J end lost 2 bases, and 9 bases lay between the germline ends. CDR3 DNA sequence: TGTGCCACCAGCAGAGGAGGGAGCGCCTACGAGCAGTACTTC. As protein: CATSRGGSAYEQYF.

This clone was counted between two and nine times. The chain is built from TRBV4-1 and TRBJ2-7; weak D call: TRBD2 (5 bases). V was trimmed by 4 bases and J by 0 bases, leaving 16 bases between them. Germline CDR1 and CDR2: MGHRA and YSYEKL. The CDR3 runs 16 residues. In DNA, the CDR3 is TGCGCCAGCAGCCCGTTAGCGCAAAGGAGCTCCTACGAGCAGTACTTC. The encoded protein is CASSPLAQRSSYEQYF.

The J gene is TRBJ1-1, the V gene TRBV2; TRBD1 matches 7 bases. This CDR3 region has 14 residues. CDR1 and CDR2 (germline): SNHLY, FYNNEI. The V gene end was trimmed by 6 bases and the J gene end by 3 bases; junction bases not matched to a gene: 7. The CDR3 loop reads CASRIRQGDTEAFF. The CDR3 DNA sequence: TGTGCCAGCAGGATCCGGCAGGGGGACACTGAAGCTTTCTTT.

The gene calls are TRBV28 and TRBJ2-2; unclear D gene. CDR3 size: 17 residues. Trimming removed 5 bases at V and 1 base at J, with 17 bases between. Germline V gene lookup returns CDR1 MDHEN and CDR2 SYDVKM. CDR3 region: CASSPYSLSRNTGELFF. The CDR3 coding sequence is TGTGCCAGCAGTCCATACAGTCTCTCCCGGAACACCGGGGAGCTGTTTTTT. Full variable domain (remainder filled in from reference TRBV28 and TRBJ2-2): DVKVTQSSRYLVKRTGEKVFLECVQDMDHENMFWYRQDPGLGLRLIYFSYDVKMKEKGDIPEGYSVSREKKERFSLILESASTNQTSMYLCASSPYSLSRNTGELFFGEGSRLTVL.

The CDR3 region has the DNA TGTGCCAGCAGGGTTTGGACAGCGGGGGACACCGGGGAGCTGTTTTTT. This encodes CASRVWTAGDTGELFF. This rearrangement joins TRBV6-4 to TRBJ2-2; 8 bases align to TRBD2. Looked up from germline, CDR1 is MRHNA and CDR2 is SNTAGT. The CDR3 covers 16 residues. Trimming cost V 6 bases and J 3 bases; bases outside gene matches: 9.

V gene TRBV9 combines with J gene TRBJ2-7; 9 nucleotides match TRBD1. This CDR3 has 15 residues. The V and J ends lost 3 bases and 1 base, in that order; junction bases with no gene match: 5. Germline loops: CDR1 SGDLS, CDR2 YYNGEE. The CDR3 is CASSAGTGKSYEQYF. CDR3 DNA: TGTGCCAGCAGCGCCGGGACAGGGAAATCCTACGAGCAGTACTTC.

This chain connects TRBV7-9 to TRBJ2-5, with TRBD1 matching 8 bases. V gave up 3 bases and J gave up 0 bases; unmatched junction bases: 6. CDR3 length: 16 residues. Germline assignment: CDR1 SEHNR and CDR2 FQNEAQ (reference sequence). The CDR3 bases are TGTGCCAGCAGCTTCGGGACAGGAAACTACCAAGAGACCCAGTACTTC. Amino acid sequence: CASSFGTGNYQETQYF.

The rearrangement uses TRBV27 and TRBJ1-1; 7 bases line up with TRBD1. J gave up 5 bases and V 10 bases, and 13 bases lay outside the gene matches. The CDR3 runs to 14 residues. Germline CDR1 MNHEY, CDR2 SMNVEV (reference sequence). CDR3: CATSLFRGNTEAFF. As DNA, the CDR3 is TGTGCCACCTCACTTTTCAGGGGGAATACTGAAGCTTTCTTT.

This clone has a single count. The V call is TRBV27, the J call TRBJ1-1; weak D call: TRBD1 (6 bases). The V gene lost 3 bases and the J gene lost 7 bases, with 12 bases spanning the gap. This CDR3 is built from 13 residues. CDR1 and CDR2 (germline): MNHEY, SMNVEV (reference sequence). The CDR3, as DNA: TGTGCCAGCAGTTTTGGTCAGGGGATTGAAGCTTTCTTT. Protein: CASSFGQGIEAFF.

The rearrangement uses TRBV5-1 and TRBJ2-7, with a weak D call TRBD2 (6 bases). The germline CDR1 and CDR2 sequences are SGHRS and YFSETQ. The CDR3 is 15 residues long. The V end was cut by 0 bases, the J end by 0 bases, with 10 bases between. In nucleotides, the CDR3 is TGCGCCAGCAGCTTGGAGTCCGGGAGCTCCTACGAGCAGTACTTC. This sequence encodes CASSLESGSSYEQYF.

The CDR3 DNA follows: TGTGCCAGCCGGTGCGTTTTTGGGGGCAAGGTCTATGGCTACACCTTC. Translated: CASRCVFGGKVYGYTF. The gene calls are TRBV6-7 and TRBJ1-2; D is possibly TRBD1 (6 bases). TRBV6-7 is noted as an ORF with a role that remains uncertain. CDR3 length equals 16 residues. V was cut by 8 bases and J by 4 bases, with 23 bases left in between.

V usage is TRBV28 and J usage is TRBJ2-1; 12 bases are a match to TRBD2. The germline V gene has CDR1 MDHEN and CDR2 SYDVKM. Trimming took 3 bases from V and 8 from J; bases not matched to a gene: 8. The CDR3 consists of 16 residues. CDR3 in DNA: TGTGCCAGCAGTTTCCCACTAGCGGGAGGTTACGATGAGCAGTTCTTC. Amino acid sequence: CASSFPLAGGYDEQFF.

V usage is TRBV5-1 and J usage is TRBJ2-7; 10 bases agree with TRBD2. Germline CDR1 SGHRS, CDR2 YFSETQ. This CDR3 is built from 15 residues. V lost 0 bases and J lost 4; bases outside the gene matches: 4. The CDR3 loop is CASSLVLAGEYEQYF. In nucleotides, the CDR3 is TGCGCCAGCAGCTTGGTTCTAGCGGGGGAATACGAGCAGTACTTC.

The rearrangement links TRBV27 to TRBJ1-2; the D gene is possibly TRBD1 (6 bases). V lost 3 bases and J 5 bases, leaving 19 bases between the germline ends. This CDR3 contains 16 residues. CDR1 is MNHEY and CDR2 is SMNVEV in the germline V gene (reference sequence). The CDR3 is CASSLDSVRPMYGYTF. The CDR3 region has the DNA TGTGCCAGCAGTTTGGACAGCGTTCGGCCTATGTATGGCTACACCTTC.

CDR3: CASSSPSGGYNEQFF. CDR3 nucleotides: TGCGCCAGCAGCTCCCCTAGCGGGGGTTACAATGAGCAGTTCTTC. V and J are TRBV5-1 and TRBJ2-1; 10 nucleotides line up with TRBD2. Germline-derived CDR1 and CDR2 are SGHRS and YFSETQ. Germline trimming cut 3 bases from V and 4 bases from J; bases unmatched to any gene: 4. This CDR3 has 15 amino acids.

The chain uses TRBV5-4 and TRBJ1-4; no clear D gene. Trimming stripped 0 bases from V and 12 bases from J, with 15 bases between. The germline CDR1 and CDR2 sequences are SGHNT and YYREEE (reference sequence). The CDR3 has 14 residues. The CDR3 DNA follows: TGTGCCAGCAGCTTGGCAGGACTGCCCGCGGAACTGTTTTTT. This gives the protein CASSLAGLPAELFF.

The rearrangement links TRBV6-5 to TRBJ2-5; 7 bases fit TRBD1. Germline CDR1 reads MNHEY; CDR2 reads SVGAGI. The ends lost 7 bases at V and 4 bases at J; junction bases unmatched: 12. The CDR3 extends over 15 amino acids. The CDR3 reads CASNTGTAISETQYF. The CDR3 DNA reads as TGTGCCAGCAACACCGGGACAGCTATTTCAGAGACCCAGTACTTC.

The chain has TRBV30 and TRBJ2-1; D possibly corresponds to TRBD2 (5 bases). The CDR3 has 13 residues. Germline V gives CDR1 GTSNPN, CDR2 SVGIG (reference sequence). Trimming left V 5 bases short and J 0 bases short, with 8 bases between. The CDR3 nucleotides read TGTGCCTGGTCTAGCAGCTCCTACAATGAGCAGTTCTTC. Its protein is CAWSSSSYNEQFF.

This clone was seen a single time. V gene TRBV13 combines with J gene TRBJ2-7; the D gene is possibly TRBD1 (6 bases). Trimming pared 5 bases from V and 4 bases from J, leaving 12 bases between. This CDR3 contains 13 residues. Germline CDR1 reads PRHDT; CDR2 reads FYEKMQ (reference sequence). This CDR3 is CASSPSGVYEQYF. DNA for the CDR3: TGTGCCAGCAGCCCTTCAGGGGTGTACGAGCAGTACTTC.

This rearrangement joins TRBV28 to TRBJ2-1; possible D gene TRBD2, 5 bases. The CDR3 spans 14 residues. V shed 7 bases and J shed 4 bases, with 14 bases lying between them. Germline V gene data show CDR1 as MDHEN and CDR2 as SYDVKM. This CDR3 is CASNTPRGYNEQFF. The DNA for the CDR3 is TGTGCCAGCAACACCCCTCGAGGGTACAATGAGCAGTTCTTC. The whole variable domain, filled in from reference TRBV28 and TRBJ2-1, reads DVKVTQSSRYLVKRTGEKVFLECVQDMDHENMFWYRQDPGLGLRLIYFSYDVKMKEKGDIPEGYSVSREKKERFSLILESASTNQTSMYLCASNTPRGYNEQFFGPGTRLTVL.

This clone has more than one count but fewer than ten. CDR3 sequence (DNA): TGTGCCAGTAGTCCACAGGGGTCTGGGGCCAACGTCCTGACTTTC. Amino acid sequence: CASSPQGSGANVLTF. J is TRBJ2-6 and V is TRBV19; 7 nucleotides align to TRBD1. Per the germline V gene, CDR1 is LNHDA and CDR2 is SQIVND (reference sequence). Trimming cost V 5 bases and J 1 base; bases outside gene matches: 2. The CDR3 extends over 15 amino acids.